The 28 T cell receptor beta chains presented below share a single source sample, sequenced in a study of cytomegalovirus exposure and HLA in healthy donors. It was with 60 Vbeta and 13 Jbeta primers that the PCR ran. Profiled with immunoSEQ multiplex PCR; TCRdb holds only in-frame clones, not every one. The sample consists of 200,000 or so clones, roughly 84% of them appearing once. The sequenced material came from PBMCs. These receptors were collected from a girl less than two years old in good health and CMV-seronegative.

Only one count was recorded for this clone. The chain uses TRBV29-1 and TRBJ2-4; 8 bases are a match to TRBD1. This CDR3 region has 15 residues. The V gene's germline CDR1 is SQVTM and CDR2 ANQGSEA. Trimming removed 5 bases from V and 4 bases from J; junction bases left unmatched: 10. The CDR3 DNA reads TGCAGCGTTAGTCCAGGGGGCGCCGAGAAAAACATTCAGTACTTC. Translating gives CSVSPGGAEKNIQYF.

In its sample, this clone was seen a few times. The chain couples TRBV7-8 to TRBJ1-5, with TRBD1 matching over 7 bases. Trimming took 3 bases from V and 4 from J; bases not matched to a gene: 12. Germline lookup yields CDR1 SGHVS and CDR2 FQNEAQ. This CDR3 has 17 amino acids. The CDR3 is CASSFSGGQAWNQPQHF. The CDR3 nucleotides are TGTGCCAGCAGCTTCAGCGGCGGACAGGCCTGGAATCAGCCCCAGCATTTT.

The chain carries TRBV9 and TRBJ2-3, with D maybe TRBD2 (6 bases). V lost 0 bases, J lost 9 bases, and 17 bases lay in between. The CDR3 length is 15 residues. CDR1 is SGDLS and CDR2 is YYNGEE in the germline V gene. The CDR3, as DNA: TGTGCCAGCAGCGTAGGGGGTCCCAACGGGAGAACGCAGTATTTT. It codes for CASSVGGPNGRTQYF.

V gene TRBV7-8 combines with J gene TRBJ1-6; 9 bases map to TRBD1. Germline trimming cut 5 bases from V and 9 bases from J; bases unmatched to any gene: 5. The CDR3 sequence is 14 residues long. The germline CDR1 and CDR2 sequences are SGHVS and FQNEAQ. The CDR3 DNA reads TGTGCCAGCAGCCGAGGACAGGGGACTTCACCCCTCCACTTT. This gives the protein CASSRGQGTSPLHF.

V gene TRBV4-2 combines with J gene TRBJ2-1; 9 positions match TRBD2. The ends lost 0 bases at V and 4 bases at J; junction bases unmatched: 10. Germline V gene lookup returns CDR1 LGHNA and CDR2 YNFKEQ. The CDR3 has 18 amino acids. The CDR3 loop reads CASSQDMVAGEPYNEQFF. The CDR3, as DNA: TGTGCCAGCAGCCAAGATATGGTAGCGGGGGAACCTTACAATGAGCAGTTCTTC.

The chain employs TRBV10-1 and TRBJ2-5; D possibly corresponds to TRBD1 (6 bases). Trimming shortened V by 2 bases and J by 5 bases, and 21 bases separated the two germline ends. The germline V gene encodes CDR1 WNHNN and CDR2 SYGVQD (reference sequence). The CDR3 extends over 17 amino acids. CDR3 protein: CASSEGQGTGLWETQYF. As DNA, the CDR3 is TGCGCCAGCAGTGAGGGGCAGGGGACCGGCTTATGGGAGACCCAGTACTTC.

V is TRBV9 and J is TRBJ2-7; a weak D match, TRBD1 (6 bases). The V end was cut by 3 bases, the J end by 2 bases, with 12 bases between. Germline V lookup: CDR1 SGDLS, CDR2 YYNGEE. The CDR3 is 14 residues long. CDR3 amino acids: CASSATGNPYEQYF. In nucleotides, the CDR3 is TGTGCCAGCAGCGCCACAGGGAATCCCTACGAGCAGTACTTC.

The V and J genes are TRBV6-1 and TRBJ1-1; the D is unclear. Looked up from germline, CDR1 is MNHNS and CDR2 is SASEGT. The CDR3 extends over 13 amino acids. Trimming stripped 4 bases from V and 4 bases from J, with 10 bases between. The CDR3 region is CASSVASGTEAFF. In DNA form, the CDR3 reads TGTGCCAGCAGTGTGGCCAGCGGCACTGAAGCTTTCTTT.

The chain carries TRBV4-1 and TRBJ2-7; 10 nucleotides match TRBD1. The J segment lost 3 bases and the V segment lost 4 bases, leaving 3 bases of the junction unmatched. The CDR3 is made up of 14 amino acids. The germline CDR1 and CDR2 sequences are MGHRA and YSYEKL. As DNA, the CDR3 is TGCGCCAGCAGCCGCGGGACAGGGGTCTACGAGCAGTACTTC. Protein product: CASSRGTGVYEQYF.

J is TRBJ2-6 and V is TRBV19; TRBD1 matches 7 bases. CDR3 length: 15 amino acids. CDR1 LNHDA and CDR2 SQIVND come from the germline V gene (reference sequence). After removal of 7 bases from V and 2 bases from J, the junction contained 5 bases not matched to a gene. The CDR3 coding sequence is TGTGCCAGTAAAAGCCAGGGGGCTGGGGCCAACGTCCTGACTTTC. Translated, it gives CASKSQGAGANVLTF.

The chain carries TRBV7-2 and TRBJ1-1, with no clear D. The CDR3 length is 12 residues. V was pared by 4 bases and J by 6 bases, with 9 bases between. Germline CDR1 reads SGHTA; CDR2 reads FQGNSA. The CDR3 loop reads CASSSIRAEAFF. CDR3 DNA sequence: TGTGCCAGCAGCTCCATTAGAGCTGAAGCTTTCTTT.

This sequence joins TRBV2 and TRBJ2-7, with TRBD2 matching over 7 bases. V lost 10 bases, J lost 3 bases, and 15 bases stayed unmatched. CDR1 SNHLY and CDR2 FYNNEI come from the germline V gene. This CDR3 is 15 amino acids long. CDR3 DNA: TGTGCCACCGGGCGGGGGTGGACAAGGCTCTACGAGCAGTACTTC. It translates to CATGRGWTRLYEQYF.

J is TRBJ2-1 and V is TRBV9; 8 bases map to TRBD2. This CDR3 is built from 15 residues. The germline CDR1 and CDR2 sequences are SGDLS and YYNGEE. Germline trimming cut 0 bases from V and 5 bases from J; bases unmatched to any gene: 4. The CDR3 loop is CASSVDGRENNEQFF. CDR3 nucleotides: TGTGCCAGCAGCGTAGACGGGAGGGAAAACAATGAGCAGTTCTTC.

The chain joins TRBV7-2 to TRBJ1-1, with 7 bases lining up with TRBD1. Germline CDR1 reads SGHTA; CDR2 reads FQGNSA. This CDR3 region has 16 residues. V shed 5 bases and J 0 bases; nucleotides not matched to a gene: 9. The CDR3 spells CASSPHRGPLNTEAFF. The CDR3 coding sequence is TGTGCCAGCAGCCCGCACAGGGGCCCCTTGAACACTGAAGCTTTCTTT.

This clone has only one observation. The same CDR3 arises from other DNA sequences in this sample as well. The genes are TRBV18 and TRBJ2-7, with 7 bases matching TRBD1. V shed 4 bases and J 5 bases; nucleotides not matched to a gene: 2. CDR3 length: 12 amino acids. Germline CDR1 is KGHSH and CDR2 is LQKENI. The CDR3 DNA sequence: TGTGCCAGCTCACAAGACAGGGACGAGCAGTACTTC. The encoded protein is CASSQDRDEQYF.

The V call is TRBV5-4, the J call TRBJ1-1; 10 bases line up with TRBD1. The germline gives CDR1 SGHNT, CDR2 YYREEE (reference sequence). CDR3 length equals 15 residues. Trimming removed 4 bases from V and 3 bases from J; junction bases left unmatched: 6. Written as DNA, the CDR3 is TGTGCCAGCAGCGCCACCGGGACAGGGGACACTGAAGCTTTCTTT. It is translated as CASSATGTGDTEAFF.

The chain uses TRBV5-1 and TRBJ1-1, with D tentatively TRBD1 (5 bases). CDR3 length: 17 amino acids. CDR1 is SGHRS and CDR2 is YFSETQ in the germline V gene. Trimming took off 1 base at V and 2 bases at J, with 18 bases between the two ends. CDR3 nucleotides: TGCGCCAGCAGCTTGATCTCCGGGCAGGGAGGAAACACTGAAGCTTTCTTT. Its translation is CASSLISGQGGNTEAFF.

Written as DNA, the CDR3 is TGTGCCAGCAGTGAGGGCCTGGACAGGGCGGGGTCCTACGAGCAGTACTTC. Its protein is CASSEGLDRAGSYEQYF. The J gene is TRBJ2-7, the V gene TRBV6-1; 8 bases fit TRBD1. From germline, CDR1 is MNHNS and CDR2 SASEGT. The CDR3 totals 17 residues. V was clipped by 3 bases and J by 1 base; unmatched bases: 11.

The chain links TRBV6-4 to TRBJ1-1; 9 bases fit TRBD1. The CDR3 totals 17 residues. Germline CDR1 is MRHNA and CDR2 is SNTAGT. Trimming at V came to 4 bases and at J to 1 base, leaving 10 bases not matched to a gene. In nucleotides, the CDR3 is TGTGCCAGCAGTGCACTTCACAGGGGGCGGGGGAACACTGAAGCTTTCTTT. It translates to CASSALHRGRGNTEAFF.

The chain is built from TRBV14 and TRBJ2-3; 11 nucleotides agree with TRBD2. V gave up 0 bases and J gave up 2 bases; unmatched junction bases: 1. The CDR3 extends over 16 amino acids. Germline V gene data show CDR1 as SGHDN and CDR2 as FVKESK. The CDR3 loop reads CASSQEGLADTDTQYF. CDR3 nucleotide sequence: TGTGCCAGCAGCCAAGAGGGACTAGCGGACACAGATACGCAGTATTTT. The full variable domain, completed using reference TRBV14 and TRBJ2-3, is EAGVTQFPSHSVIEKGQTVTLRCDPISGHDNLYWYRRVMGKEIKFLLHFVKESKQDESGMPNNRFLAERTGGTYSTLKVQPAELEDSGVYFCASSQEGLADTDTQYFGPGTRLTVL.

V is TRBV18 and J is TRBJ1-2; D is perhaps TRBD1 (5 bases). CDR1 is KGHSH, CDR2 LQKENI, per germline. The CDR3 is made up of 15 amino acids. V lost 0 bases and J 3 bases, leaving 11 bases between the germline ends. CDR3 sequence reads: CASSPPRGEDYGYTF. The CDR3 DNA follows: TGTGCCAGCTCACCACCGCGGGGGGAGGACTATGGCTACACCTTC.

The gene calls are TRBV6-4 and TRBJ2-3; TRBD1 aligns across 9 bases. The CDR3 covers 13 residues. J lost 3 bases, V lost 8 bases, and 3 bases had no gene match. The V gene's germline CDR1 is MRHNA and CDR2 SNTAGT. CDR3 residues: CASGTGLTDTQYF. The DNA for the CDR3 is TGTGCCAGCGGGACAGGGCTTACAGATACGCAGTATTTT.

J is TRBJ1-3 and V is TRBV11-2, with 7 bases lining up with TRBD1. Germline values: CDR1 SGHAT, CDR2 FQNNGV. CDR3 length equals 15 residues. V lost 4 bases to trimming and J lost 3 bases; unmatched junction nucleotides: 6. Here the CDR3 DNA reads TGTGCCAGCAGCTCACTCCGGGACAGTGGAAACACCATATATTTT. Its protein product is CASSSLRDSGNTIYF.

V usage is TRBV18 and J usage is TRBJ1-2, with TRBD1 matching 11 bases. Per the germline V gene, CDR1 is KGHSH and CDR2 is LQKENI. V lost 4 bases to trimming and J lost 4 bases; unmatched junction nucleotides: 2. CDR3 length equals 14 residues. This CDR3 is CASSQGQGAYGYTF. In DNA form, the CDR3 reads TGTGCCAGCTCACAAGGACAGGGGGCCTATGGCTACACCTTC.

The chain carries TRBV9 and TRBJ2-1, with 8 positions matching TRBD2. Germline CDR1 is SGDLS and CDR2 is YYNGEE. V dropped 3 bases and J dropped 0; count of bases not matched to a gene: 8. The CDR3 has 17 amino acids. The DNA for the CDR3 is TGTGCCAGCAGCGCAAGGAGCGGGAGAGTCTCCTACAATGAGCAGTTCTTC. Translation gives CASSARSGRVSYNEQFF.

The chain is built from TRBV6-5 and TRBJ2-7, with D maybe TRBD2 (6 bases). This CDR3 comprises 15 residues. V was pared by 5 bases and J by 0 bases, with 14 bases between. CDR1 is MNHEY and CDR2 is SVGAGI in the germline V gene. CDR3 amino acids: CASSRFRESSYEQYF. The CDR3 DNA reads as TGTGCCAGCAGTCGATTCCGGGAGAGCTCCTACGAGCAGTACTTC.

The chain has TRBV2 and TRBJ1-2; D is unclear. V was pared by 2 bases and J by 7 bases, with 11 bases between. Germline V gene sequence: CDR1 SNHLY, CDR2 FYNNEI. The CDR3 contains 13 residues. CDR3 nucleotides: TGTGCCAGCAGTGAAAGATCGAGGGTTGGCTACACCTTC. It translates to CASSERSRVGYTF.

The chain combines TRBV25-1 with TRBJ2-5; possible D gene TRBD1, 5 bases. The CDR3 consists of 15 residues. The V gene's germline CDR1 is MGHDK and CDR2 SYGVNS. V was shortened by 2 bases and J by 4 bases, with 14 bases between the two germline ends. CDR3 coding DNA: TGTGCCAGCAGTGAAACGGACACACCTGGAGAGACCCAGTACTTC. As protein: CASSETDTPGETQYF.